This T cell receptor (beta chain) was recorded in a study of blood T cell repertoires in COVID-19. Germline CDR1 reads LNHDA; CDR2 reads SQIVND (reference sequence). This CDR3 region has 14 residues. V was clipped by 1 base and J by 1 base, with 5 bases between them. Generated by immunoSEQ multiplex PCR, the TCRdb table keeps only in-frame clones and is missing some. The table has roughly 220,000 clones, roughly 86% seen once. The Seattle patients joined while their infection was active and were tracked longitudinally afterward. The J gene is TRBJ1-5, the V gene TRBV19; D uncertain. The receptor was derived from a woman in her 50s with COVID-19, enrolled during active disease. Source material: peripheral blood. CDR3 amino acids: CASSIAGSNQPQHF. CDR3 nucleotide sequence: TGTGCCAGTAGTATAGCGGGAAGCAATCAGCCCCAGCATTTT.